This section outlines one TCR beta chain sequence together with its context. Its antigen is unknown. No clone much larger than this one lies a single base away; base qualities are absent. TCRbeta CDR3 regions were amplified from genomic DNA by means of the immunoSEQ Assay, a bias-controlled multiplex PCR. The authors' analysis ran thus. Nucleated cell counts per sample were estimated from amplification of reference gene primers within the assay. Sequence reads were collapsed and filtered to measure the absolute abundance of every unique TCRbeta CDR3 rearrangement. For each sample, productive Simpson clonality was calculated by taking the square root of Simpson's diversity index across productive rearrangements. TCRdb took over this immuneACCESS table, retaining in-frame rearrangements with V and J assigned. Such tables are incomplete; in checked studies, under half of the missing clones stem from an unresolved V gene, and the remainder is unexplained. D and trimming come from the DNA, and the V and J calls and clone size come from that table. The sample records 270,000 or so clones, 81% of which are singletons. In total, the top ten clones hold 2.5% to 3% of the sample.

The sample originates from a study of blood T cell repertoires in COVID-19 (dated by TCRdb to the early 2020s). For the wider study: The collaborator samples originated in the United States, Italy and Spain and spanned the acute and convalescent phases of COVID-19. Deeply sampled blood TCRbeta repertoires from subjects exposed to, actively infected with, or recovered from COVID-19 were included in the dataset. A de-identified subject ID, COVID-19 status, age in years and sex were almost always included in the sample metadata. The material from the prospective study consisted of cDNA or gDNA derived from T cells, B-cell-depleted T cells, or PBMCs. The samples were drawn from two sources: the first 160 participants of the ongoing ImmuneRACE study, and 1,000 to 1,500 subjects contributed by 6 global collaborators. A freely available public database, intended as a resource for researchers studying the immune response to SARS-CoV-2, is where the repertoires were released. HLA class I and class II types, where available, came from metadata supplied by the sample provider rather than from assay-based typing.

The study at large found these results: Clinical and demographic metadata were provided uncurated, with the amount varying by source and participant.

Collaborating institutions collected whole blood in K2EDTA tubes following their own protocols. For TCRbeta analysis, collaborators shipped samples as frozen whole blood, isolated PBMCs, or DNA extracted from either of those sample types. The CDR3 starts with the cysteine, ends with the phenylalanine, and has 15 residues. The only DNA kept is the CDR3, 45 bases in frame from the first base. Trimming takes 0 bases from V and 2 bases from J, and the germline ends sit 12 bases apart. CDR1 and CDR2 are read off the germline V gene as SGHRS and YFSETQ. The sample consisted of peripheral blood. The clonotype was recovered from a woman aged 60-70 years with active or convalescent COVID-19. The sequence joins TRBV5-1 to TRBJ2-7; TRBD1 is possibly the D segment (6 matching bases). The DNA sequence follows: TGCGCCAGCAGCTTGGAGGCAGGGGTCACCTACGAGCAGTACTTC. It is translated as CASSLEAGVTYEQYF.